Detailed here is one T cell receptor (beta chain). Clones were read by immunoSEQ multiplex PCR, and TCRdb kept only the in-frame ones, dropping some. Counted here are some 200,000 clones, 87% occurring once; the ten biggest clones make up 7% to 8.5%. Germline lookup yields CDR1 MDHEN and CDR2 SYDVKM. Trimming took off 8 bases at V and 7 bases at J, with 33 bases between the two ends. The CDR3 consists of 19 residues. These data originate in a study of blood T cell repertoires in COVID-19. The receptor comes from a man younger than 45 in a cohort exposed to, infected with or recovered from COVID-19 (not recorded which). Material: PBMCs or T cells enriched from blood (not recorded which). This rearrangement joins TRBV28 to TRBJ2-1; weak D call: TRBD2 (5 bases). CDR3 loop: CASPPPGRESGMNSNEQFF. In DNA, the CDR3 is TGTGCCAGCCCGCCCCCCGGGCGAGAATCCGGGATGAATTCAAATGAGCAGTTCTTC.